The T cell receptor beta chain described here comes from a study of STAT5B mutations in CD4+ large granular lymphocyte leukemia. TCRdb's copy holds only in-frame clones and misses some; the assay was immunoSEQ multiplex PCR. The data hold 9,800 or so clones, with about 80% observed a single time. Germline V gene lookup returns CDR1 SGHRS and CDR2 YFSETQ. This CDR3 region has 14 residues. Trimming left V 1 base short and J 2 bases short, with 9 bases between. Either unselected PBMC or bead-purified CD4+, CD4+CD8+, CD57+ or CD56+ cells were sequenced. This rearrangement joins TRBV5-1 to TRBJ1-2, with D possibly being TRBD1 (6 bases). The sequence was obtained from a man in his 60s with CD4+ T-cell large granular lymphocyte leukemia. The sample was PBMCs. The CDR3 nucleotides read TGCGCCAGCAGCTTGCAGGGGCTGAACTATGGCTACACCTTC. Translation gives CASSLQGLNYGYTF.